The T cell receptor beta chain described here comes from a study of technical replicates of blood from a few donors. Libraries were prepared by immunoSEQ multiplex PCR; TCRdb keeps only in-frame clonotypes and omits some of them. The sample shows 80,000 to 100,000 clones, about 95% of them seen only once. Germline V gives CDR1 MNHNS, CDR2 SASEGT. Unmatched junction bases numbered 2, after V lost 8 bases and J lost 7 bases. The CDR3 length is 11 residues. This sequence was found in a human donor in good health. The V gene is TRBV6-1, the J gene TRBJ2-1; TRBD2 matches at 7 bases. Sequenced material: T cells isolated from PBMCs. DNA for the CDR3: TGTGCCAGCCGGGGAGGGAATGAGCAGTTCTTC. Its protein product is CASRGGNEQFF.